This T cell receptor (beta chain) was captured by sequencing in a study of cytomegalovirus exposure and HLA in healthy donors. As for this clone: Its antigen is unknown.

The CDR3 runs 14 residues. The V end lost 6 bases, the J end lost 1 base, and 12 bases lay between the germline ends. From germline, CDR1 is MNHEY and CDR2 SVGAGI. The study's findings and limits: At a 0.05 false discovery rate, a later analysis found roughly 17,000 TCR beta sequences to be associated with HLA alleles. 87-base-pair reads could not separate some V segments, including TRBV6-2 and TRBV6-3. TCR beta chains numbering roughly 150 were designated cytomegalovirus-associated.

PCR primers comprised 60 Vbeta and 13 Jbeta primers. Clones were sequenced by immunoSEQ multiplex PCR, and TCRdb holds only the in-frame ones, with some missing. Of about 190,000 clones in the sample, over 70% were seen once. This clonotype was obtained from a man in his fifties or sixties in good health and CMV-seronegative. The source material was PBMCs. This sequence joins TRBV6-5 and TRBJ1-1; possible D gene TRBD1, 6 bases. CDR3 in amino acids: CASRLLDRNTEAFF. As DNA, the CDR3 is TGTGCCAGCAGATTACTGGACAGGAACACTGAAGCTTTCTTT.